This TCR beta chain was found in a study of control samples from healthy donors and cancer patients. Profiled with immunoSEQ multiplex PCR; TCRdb holds only in-frame clones, not every one. There are around 250,000 clones in the sample; approximately 80% occur only once, and 13% lies in the top ten. With 2 bases removed from V and 0 bases from J, the gap between germline ends came to 13 bases. CDR1 and CDR2 (germline): SEHNR, FQNEAQ (reference sequence). This CDR3 region has 16 residues. Sequenced input: PBMCs. V gene TRBV7-9 combines with J gene TRBJ1-1; D is possibly TRBD1 (5 bases). The source of this sequence is a woman aged 55-69 years with lung cancer. The CDR3 DNA is TGTGCCAGCAGCTTATTACCCCAGGGCATGAACACTGAAGCTTTCTTT. It yields the protein CASSLLPQGMNTEAFF.